This is a list of T cell receptor beta chains from one sample in a study of blood T cell repertoires in COVID-19. The assay was immunoSEQ multiplex PCR, and TCRdb's table has in-frame clones only and misses some. The data contain a few hundred thousand clones, 83% of them singletons. The sequenced sample was peripheral blood. These receptors all stem from a man in his forties or fifties with active or convalescent COVID-19. Both conserved end residues are trimmed from each CDR3. Fields, in order: V gene, CDR3 length, CDR3 protein.

V: TRBV30
length: 17
CDR3: AWSRYSGAFPPNTGELF

V: TRBV11-2
length: 14
CDR3: ASSFGSGGYNSPLH

V: TRBV23-1
length: 11
CDR3: ASSHRDRGEAF

V: TRBV24-1
length: 11
CDR3: ATSRSGANVLT

V: TRBV5-3
length: 14
CDR3: ARRRIPGQGTSPLH

V: TRBV30
length: 12
CDR3: AWKTRDRYYGYT

V: TRBV18
length: 14
CDR3: ASSPPAGQGGQPQH

V: TRBV18
length: 12
CDR3: ASSPTGTDQPQH

V: TRBV5-4
length: 15
CDR3: ASRIMGAPRSTDTQY

V: TRBV5-1
length: 13
CDR3: ASSITGTANTEAF

V: TRBV19
length: 10
CDR3: ASSMPGYEQY

V: TRBV11-3
length: 13
CDR3: ASSLRTDKNSPLH

V: TRBV9
length: 13
CDR3: ASTQGGTGDYGYT

V: TRBV11-2
length: 15
CDR3: ASSSKTGVSSGNTIY

V: TRBV10-2
length: 13
CDR3: ASSELLRKNYGYT

V: TRBV4-2
length: 12
CDR3: ASSQVGRGTEAF

V: TRBV30
length: 15
CDR3: AWTQPKREQRQETQY

V: TRBV28
length: 13
CDR3: ASSFDSRGTYEQY

V: TRBV2
length: 11
CDR3: ASRREGGTEAF

V: TRBV29-1
length: 9
CDR3: SVLGTDTQY

V: TRBV15
length: 13
CDR3: ATKAPPSGVNEQF

V: TRBV19
length: 14
CDR3: ASSKLGTGISYGYT

V: TRBV7-3
length: 12
CDR3: ASSQGQGTDTQY

V: TRBV24-1
length: 14
CDR3: ATSDPTGLAEETQY

V: TRBV5-1
length: 13
CDR3: ASSSTGTGNQPQH

V: TRBV6-5
length: 12
CDR3: ASKLLPPHYEQY

V: TRBV3-1/TRBV3-2
length: 11
CDR3: ASSPRGYGEAF

V: TRBV3-1/TRBV3-2
length: 14
CDR3: ASSRQTSGGTDTQY

V: TRBV29-1
length: 11
CDR3: SARTGGDEKLF

V: TRBV19
length: 10
CDR3: ASSRQTGELF

V: TRBV6-5
length: 12
CDR3: ASSYSGLKETQY

V: TRBV12-3/TRBV12-4
length: 9
CDR3: ASSLRGEAF

V: TRBV4-3
length: 13
CDR3: ASSPDRGGTDTQY

V: TRBV18
length: 13
CDR3: ASSPLGQFQETQY

V: TRBV2
length: 13
CDR3: ASSSQTGAGTEAF

V: TRBV14
length: 15
CDR3: ASSQPTGGGNTGELF

V: TRBV7-9
length: 11
CDR3: ASSFPWNTEAF

V: TRBV28
length: 12
CDR3: ASSFSGNNNEQF

V: TRBV5-4
length: 14
CDR3: ASSLGSPRANTEAF

V: TRBV5-1
length: 11
CDR3: ASRTVAGIEAF

V: TRBV7-2
length: 12
CDR3: ASSHGTVSQPQH

V: TRBV27
length: 12
CDR3: ASSPRSDQETQY

V: TRBV4-1
length: 12
CDR3: ASSQARSSYEQY

V: TRBV28
length: 10
CDR3: ATVGANYGYT

V: TRBV18
length: 12
CDR3: ASSPLSGDTEAF

V: TRBV18
length: 12
CDR3: ASSPQGMNTEAF

V: TRBV25-1
length: 16
CDR3: ASSDGLAGALAKNIQY

V: TRBV11-1
length: 13
CDR3: ASSFTRATNEKLF

V: TRBV10-1
length: 11
CDR3: ASSDARNTEAF

V: TRBV6-5
length: 13
CDR3: ASSSQGGTNYGYT

V: TRBV19
length: 12
CDR3: ASSVRTAESEAF

V: TRBV6-1
length: 11
CDR3: ASSETGPYEQY